This T cell receptor (beta chain) stems from a study of T cells expressing NK-cell markers. Per germline, CDR1 LGHNT and CDR2 FRNRAP. The CDR3 loop spans 16 amino acids. The authors made TCR beta cDNA libraries by 5'RACE template switching. This switching added a universal primer site and UMIs. TCRdb reanalyzed the 5' RACE reads and collapses them to one entry per CDR3 protein, without DNA. This sample contains 350,000 to 400,000 distinct CDR3 sequences. The sequenced sample consisted of blood T cells: a sorted CD56 or NKG2C T cell subset, CD4+ or CD8+ T cells, or bulk PBMC T cells (not recorded which). This TCR was recovered from a woman in her forties or fifties in good health. The chain employs TRBV12-5 and TRBJ2-2; checking the TCRdb D call of TRBD1 is not possible without DNA. CDR3 amino acids: CASGLPPGQPPGELFF.